This entry describes one T cell receptor (beta chain). Antigen: not known. The data were obtained in a study of CXCR3-negative and CXCR3-positive naive CD8 T cells. The study's findings and limits: Cryopreserved PBMCs had partly decreased CXCR3 expression; fresh PBMCs were used in most assays. Whereas both naive subsets had comparably high diversity, memory CD8+ cells had much lower diversity. CXCR3-negative naive cells had less hydrophobic TRB CDR3s than did CXCR3-positive naive cells.

The authors prepared UMI-labeled TRB cDNA libraries by 5' RACE. TCRdb derives one entry per CDR3 protein from the 5' RACE reads, leaving out DNA. Here the sample table reports roughly 71,000 distinct CDR3 sequences. Researchers sorted 250,000 to 350,000 cells of each CD8+ T cell subset in triplicate. Germline values: CDR1 SQVTM, CDR2 ANQGSEA. The CDR3 contains 14 residues. The material sequenced was naive CXCR3- CD8+ T cells from blood. Subset specified: CD45RO-CCR7+CD27+CD95- naive CD8+ T cells lacking CXCR3 (TNR3-). The receptor comes from a human donor in good health. Some clones in this sample may be carry-over from other donors' samples. This chain uses TRBV29-1 with TRBJ2-1; TCRdb returns TRBD2, unconfirmable since there is no DNA. The CDR3 protein is CSVDPAGGNNEQFF.